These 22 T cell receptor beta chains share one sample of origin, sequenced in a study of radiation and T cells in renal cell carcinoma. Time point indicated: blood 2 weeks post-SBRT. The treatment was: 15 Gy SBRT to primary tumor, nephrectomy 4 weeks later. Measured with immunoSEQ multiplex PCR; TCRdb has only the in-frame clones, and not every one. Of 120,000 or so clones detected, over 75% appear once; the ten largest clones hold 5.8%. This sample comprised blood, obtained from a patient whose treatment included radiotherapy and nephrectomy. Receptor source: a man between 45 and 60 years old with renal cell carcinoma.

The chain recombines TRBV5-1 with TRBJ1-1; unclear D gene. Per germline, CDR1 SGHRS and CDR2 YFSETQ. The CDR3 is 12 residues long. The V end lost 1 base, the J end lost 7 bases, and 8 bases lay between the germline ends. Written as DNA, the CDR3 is TGCGCCAGCAGCTTGTCCGACGGTGAAGCTTTCTTT. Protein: CASSLSDGEAFF.

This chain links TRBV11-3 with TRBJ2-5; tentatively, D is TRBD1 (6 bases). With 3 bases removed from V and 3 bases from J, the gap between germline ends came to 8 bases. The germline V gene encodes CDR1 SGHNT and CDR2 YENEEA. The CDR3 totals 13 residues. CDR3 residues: CASSLSGEETQYF. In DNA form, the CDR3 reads TGTGCCAGCAGCTTGTCAGGGGAAGAGACCCAGTACTTC.

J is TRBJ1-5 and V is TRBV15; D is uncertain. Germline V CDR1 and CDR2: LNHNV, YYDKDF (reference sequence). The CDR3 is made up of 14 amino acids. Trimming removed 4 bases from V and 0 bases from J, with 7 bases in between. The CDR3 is CATSTGLSNQPQHF. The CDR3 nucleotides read TGTGCCACCAGCACCGGGCTTAGCAATCAGCCCCAGCATTTT.

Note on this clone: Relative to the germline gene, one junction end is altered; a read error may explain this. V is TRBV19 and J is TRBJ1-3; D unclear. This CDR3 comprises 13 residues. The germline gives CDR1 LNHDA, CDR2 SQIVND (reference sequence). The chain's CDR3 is CASSMYSGSTIYF. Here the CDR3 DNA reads TGTGCCAGTAGTATGTACAGCGGAAGCACCATATATTTT.

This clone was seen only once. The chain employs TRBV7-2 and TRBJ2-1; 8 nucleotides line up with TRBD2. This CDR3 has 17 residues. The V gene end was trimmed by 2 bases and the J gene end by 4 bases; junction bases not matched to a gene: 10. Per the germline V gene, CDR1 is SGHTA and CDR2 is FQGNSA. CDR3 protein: CASSLRSGTRLYNEQFF. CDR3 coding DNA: TGTGCCAGCAGCTTACGATCCGGGACTAGGCTATACAATGAGCAGTTCTTC.

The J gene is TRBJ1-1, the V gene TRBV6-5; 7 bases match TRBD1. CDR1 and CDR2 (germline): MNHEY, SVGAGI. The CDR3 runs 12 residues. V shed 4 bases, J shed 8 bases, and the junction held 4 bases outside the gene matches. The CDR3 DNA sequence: TGTGCCAGCAGTTTACAGGGGCGGGAAGCTTTCTTT. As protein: CASSLQGREAFF.

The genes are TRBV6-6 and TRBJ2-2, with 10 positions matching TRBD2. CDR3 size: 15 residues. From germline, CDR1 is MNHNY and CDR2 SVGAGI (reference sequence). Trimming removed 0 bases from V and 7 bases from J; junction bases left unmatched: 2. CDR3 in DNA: TGTGCCAGCAGTTACTCTAGCGGGGGGAGCGGGGAGCTGTTTTTT. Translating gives CASSYSSGGSGELFF.

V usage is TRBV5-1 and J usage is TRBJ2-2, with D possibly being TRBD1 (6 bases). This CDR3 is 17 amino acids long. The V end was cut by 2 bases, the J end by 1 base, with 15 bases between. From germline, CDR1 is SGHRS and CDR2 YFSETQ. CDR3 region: CASSLSGTPKNTGELFF. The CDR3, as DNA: TGCGCCAGCAGCTTATCCGGGACACCCAAGAACACCGGGGAGCTGTTTTTT.

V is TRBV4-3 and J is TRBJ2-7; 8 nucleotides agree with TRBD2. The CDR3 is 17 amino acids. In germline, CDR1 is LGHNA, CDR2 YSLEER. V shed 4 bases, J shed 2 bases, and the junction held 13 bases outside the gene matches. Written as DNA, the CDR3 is TGCGCCAGCAGCCCCTCCTACACGGCGGGGGGAGCCTACGAGCAGTACTTC. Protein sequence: CASSPSYTAGGAYEQYF.

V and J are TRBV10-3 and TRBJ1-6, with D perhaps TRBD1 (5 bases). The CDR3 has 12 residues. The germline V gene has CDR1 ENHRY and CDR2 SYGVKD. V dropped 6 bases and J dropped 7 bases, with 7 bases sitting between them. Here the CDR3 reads CAIRGLNSPLHF. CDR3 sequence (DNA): TGTGCCATCAGGGGGCTAAATTCACCCCTCCACTTT.

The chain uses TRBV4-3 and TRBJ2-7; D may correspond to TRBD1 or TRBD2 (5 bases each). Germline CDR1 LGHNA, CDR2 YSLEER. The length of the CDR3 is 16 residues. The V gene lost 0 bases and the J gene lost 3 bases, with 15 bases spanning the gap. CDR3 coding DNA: TGCGCCAGCAGCCAAGATTTGTCGGGGCACGACTACGAGCAGTACTTC. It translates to CASSQDLSGHDYEQYF.

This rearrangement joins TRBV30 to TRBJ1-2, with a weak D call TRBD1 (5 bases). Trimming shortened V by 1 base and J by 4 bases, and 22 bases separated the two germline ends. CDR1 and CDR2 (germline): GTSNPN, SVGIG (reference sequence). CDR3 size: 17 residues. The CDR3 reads CAWSDPVVGDALYGYTF. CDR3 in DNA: TGTGCCTGGAGTGACCCGGTCGTAGGGGACGCGCTCTATGGCTACACCTTC. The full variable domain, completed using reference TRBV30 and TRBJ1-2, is SQTIHQWPATLVQPVGSPLSLECTVEGTSNPNLYWYRQAAGRGLQLLFYSVGIGQISSEVPQNLSASRPQDRQFILSSKKLLLSDSGFYLCAWSDPVVGDALYGYTFGSGTRLTVV.

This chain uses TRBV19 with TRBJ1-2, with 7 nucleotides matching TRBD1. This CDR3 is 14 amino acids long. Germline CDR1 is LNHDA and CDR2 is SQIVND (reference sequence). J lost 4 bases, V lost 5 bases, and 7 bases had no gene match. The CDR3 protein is CASSPEGTAYGYTF. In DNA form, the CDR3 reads TGTGCCAGTAGTCCTGAAGGGACAGCCTATGGCTACACCTTC. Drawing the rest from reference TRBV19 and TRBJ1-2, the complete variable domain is DGGITQSPKYLFRKEGQNVTLSCEQNLNHDAMYWYRQDPGQGLRLIYYSQIVNDFQKGDIAEGYSVSREKKESFPLTVTSAQKNPTAFYLCASSPEGTAYGYTFGSGTRLTVV.

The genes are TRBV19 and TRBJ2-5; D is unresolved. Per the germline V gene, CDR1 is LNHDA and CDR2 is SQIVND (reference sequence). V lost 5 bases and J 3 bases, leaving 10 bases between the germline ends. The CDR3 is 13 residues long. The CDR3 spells CASSLSTEETQYF. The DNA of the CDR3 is TGTGCCAGTAGTCTGTCCACGGAAGAGACCCAGTACTTC.

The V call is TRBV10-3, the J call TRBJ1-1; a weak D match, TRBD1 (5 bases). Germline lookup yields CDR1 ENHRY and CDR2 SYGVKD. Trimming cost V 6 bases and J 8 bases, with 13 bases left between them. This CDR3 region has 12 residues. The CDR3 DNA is TGTGCCATCAGCGATCCAGGGAAAGAAGCTTTCTTT. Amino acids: CAISDPGKEAFF.

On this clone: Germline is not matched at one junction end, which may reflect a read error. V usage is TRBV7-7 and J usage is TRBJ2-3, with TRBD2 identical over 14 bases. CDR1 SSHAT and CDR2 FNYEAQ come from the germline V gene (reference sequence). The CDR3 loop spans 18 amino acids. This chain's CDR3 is CASSLGPTSGGVTDTQYF. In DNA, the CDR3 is TGTGCTAGCAGCTTAGGCCCGACTAGCGGGGGGGTGACAGATACGCAGTATTTT. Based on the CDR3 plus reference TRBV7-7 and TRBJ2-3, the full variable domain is GAGVSQSPRYKVTKRGQDVTLRCDPISSHATLYWYQQALGQGPEFLTYFNYEAQPDKSGLPSDRFSAERPEGSISTLTIQRTEQRDSAMYRCASSLGPTSGGVTDTQYFGPGTRLTVL.

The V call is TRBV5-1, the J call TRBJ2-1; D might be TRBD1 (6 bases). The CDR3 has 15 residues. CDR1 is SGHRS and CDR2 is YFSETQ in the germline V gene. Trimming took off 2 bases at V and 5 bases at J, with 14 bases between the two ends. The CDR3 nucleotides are TGCGCCAGCAGCTTTGAAATTACAGGGAACAATGAGCAGTTCTTC. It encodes CASSFEITGNNEQFF. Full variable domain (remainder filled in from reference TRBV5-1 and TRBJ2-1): KAGVTQTPRYLIKTRGQQVTLSCSPISGHRSVSWYQQTPGQGLQFLFEYFSETQRNKGNFPGRFSGRQFSNSRSEMNVSTLELGDSALYLCASSFEITGNNEQFFGPGTRLTVL.

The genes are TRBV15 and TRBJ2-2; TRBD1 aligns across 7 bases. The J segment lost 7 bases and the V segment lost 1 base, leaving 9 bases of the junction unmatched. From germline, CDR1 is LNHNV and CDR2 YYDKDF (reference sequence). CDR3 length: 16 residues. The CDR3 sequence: CATSRGDRDLGGELFF. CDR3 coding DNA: TGTGCCACCAGCAGAGGAGACAGGGATTTAGGCGGGGAGCTGTTTTTT.

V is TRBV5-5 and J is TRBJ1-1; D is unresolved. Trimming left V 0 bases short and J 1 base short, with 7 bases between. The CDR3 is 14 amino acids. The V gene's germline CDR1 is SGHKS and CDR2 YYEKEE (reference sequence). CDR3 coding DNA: TGTGCCAGCAGCTTGGCCCCGGGGAACACTGAAGCTTTCTTT. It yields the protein CASSLAPGNTEAFF.

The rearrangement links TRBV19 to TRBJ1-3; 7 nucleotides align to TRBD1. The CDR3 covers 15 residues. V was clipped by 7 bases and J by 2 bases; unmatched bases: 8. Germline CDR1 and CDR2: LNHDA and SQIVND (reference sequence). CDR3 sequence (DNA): TGTGCCAGTATCTCGGGACAGAGGACTGGAAACACCATATATTTT. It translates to CASISGQRTGNTIYF.

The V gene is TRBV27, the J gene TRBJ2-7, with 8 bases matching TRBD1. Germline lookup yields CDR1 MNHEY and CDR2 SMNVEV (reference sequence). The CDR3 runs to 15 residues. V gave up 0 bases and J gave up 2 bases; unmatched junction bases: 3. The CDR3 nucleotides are TGTGCCAGCAGTTTATCGGCAGGGGGCCCCTACGAGCAGTACTTC. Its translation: CASSLSAGGPYEQYF.

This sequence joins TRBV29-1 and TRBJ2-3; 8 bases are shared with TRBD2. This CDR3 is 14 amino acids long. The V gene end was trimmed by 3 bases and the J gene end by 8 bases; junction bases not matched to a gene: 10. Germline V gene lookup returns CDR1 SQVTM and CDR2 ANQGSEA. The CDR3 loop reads CSVDGGGTTGTQYF. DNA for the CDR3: TGCAGCGTTGACGGCGGGGGGACCACCGGTACGCAGTATTTT.